The present TCR beta chain was sequenced within a study of neoadjuvant nivolumab and ipilimumab in lung cancer (TCRdb year 2020). For the study in its entirety: Nivolumab was given at 3 mg/kg intravenously on days 1, 15 and 29, and the combination arm added ipilimumab 1 mg/kg on day 1 only. For each study arm, the primary endpoint of the trial was the rate of major pathologic response (MPR) in the intention-to-treat population. A total of 40 to 45 patients with operable NSCLC were treated in the trial, with about 23 randomized to nivolumab monotherapy and 21 randomized to nivolumab plus ipilimumab. TCR repertoires were compared between pretherapy (baseline) peripheral blood and tumors resected at surgery after neoadjuvant immune checkpoint blockade. Seven patients had matched pretherapy and resected tumor pairs analyzed, with four treated with nivolumab and three with nivolumab plus ipilimumab. Study-wide conclusions, independent of this receptor: No significant correlation was found between TCR clonality and pathologic tumor regression, and only one major-pathologic-response sample was available for the clonality analysis. A small number of samples was subjected to TCR sequencing. From pretherapy to surgery, tumor T-cell richness and clonality increased in three of three dual-therapy tumors but in only two of four nivolumab-treated tumors. Greater TCR richness and clonality were observed in resected tumors than in tumor-adjacent uninvolved lung, and increases were observed in more dual-therapy-treated tumors. A positive correlation was observed between pretherapy blood TCR richness and richness in tumors resected after neoadjuvant therapy (Spearman R ≈ 0.82).

The protocol used for the library was the immunoSEQ multiplex PCR assay. The paper's processing steps were these. Repertoires were summarized in terms of richness and clonality, and significantly expanded and contracted clones between pre- and post-therapy samples were identified. The immuneACCESS repertoire file appears here via TCRdb, limited to in-frame rearrangements. These files lack a portion of the clones; in checked studies, under half of the deficit traces to unresolved V genes, and the cause of the others is not known. V and J calls and clone size come straight from that table; D and trimming were deduced from the DNA. The sample table shows over 3,000 clones, and approximately 89% are seen once. The top ten clonotypes cover 2% to 2.5% of the sample. Taken with the paper, the label for time point translates to: at surgical resection after neoadjuvant nivolumab +/- ipilimumab. The samples were obtained from NEOSTAR, a phase 2 randomized trial that tested neoadjuvant nivolumab or nivolumab plus ipilimumab, followed by surgery, in operable NSCLC.

CDR1 and CDR2 are read off the germline V gene (reference sequence) as MNHNY and SVGAGI. The CDR3, cysteine through phenylalanine, is 14 amino acids long. The DNA shown is the 42-base CDR3, in frame from base 1. Trimming takes 6 bases from V and 3 bases from J, and the germline ends sit 14 bases apart. Turning to this clone: The target of this receptor is not known. No base quality values were provided; no much bigger clone lies one nucleotide off.

The material sequenced was tumor tissue, taken after neoadjuvant nivolumab, alone or with ipilimumab, at or shortly before surgery. The receptor was derived from an adult with non-small cell lung cancer. The rearranged segments are TRBV6-6 and TRBJ1-1, with the D segment identity uncertain. The CDR3 is CASRPYLGDTEAFF. The nucleotide sequence is TGTGCCAGCAGGCCGTATTTAGGAGACACTGAAGCTTTCTTT.